The sequence of this T cell receptor beta chain was determined in a study of blood T cells in healthy people across ages. A second roughly 7 to 11 cycle PCR used barcoded and J-beta primers. All samples gave at least 2.5 million CDR3-containing paired-end reads. MiXCR was run by TCRdb on the 5' RACE reads, yielding one entry per CDR3 protein. The repertoire holds 1.8 million or so distinct CDR3 sequences, with about 39% as singletons. Overall study findings and caveats: Estimated diversity that came from one million T cells was considered an underestimate.

In its sample, this clonotype was seen a few times. What it recognizes is unknown. The sequenced material came from blood. The TCR originated in a human donor in good health.

In DNA, the CDR3 is TGTGCCAGCAGTTTACGCCCTAGCGGTTCCTACGAGCAGTACTTC. It translates to CASSLRPSGSYEQYF. The chain combines TRBV12-3 or TRBV12-4 with TRBJ2-7; 7 bases align to TRBD2. The CDR3 is made up of 15 amino acids. Trimming at V came to 2 bases and at J to 1 base, leaving 5 bases not matched to a gene.